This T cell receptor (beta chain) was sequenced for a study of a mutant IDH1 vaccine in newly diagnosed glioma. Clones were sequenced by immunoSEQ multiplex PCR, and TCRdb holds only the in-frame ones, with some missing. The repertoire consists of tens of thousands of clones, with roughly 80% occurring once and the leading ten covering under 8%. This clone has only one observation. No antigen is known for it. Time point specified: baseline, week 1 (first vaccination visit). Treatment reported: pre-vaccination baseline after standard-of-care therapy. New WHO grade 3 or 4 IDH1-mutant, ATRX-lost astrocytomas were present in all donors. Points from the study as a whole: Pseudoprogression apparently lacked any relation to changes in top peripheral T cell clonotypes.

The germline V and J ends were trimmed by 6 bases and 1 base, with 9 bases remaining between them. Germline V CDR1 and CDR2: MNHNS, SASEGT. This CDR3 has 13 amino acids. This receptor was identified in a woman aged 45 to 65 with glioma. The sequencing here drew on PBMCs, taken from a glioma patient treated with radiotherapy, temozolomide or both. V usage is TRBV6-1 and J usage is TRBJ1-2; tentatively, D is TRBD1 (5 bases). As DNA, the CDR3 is TGTGCCAGCAGCGCAGACAGTAACTATGGCTACACCTTC. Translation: CASSADSNYGYTF.